A selection of T cell receptor beta chains follows, all from one sample in a study of cytomegalovirus exposure and HLA in healthy donors. Sequenced by immunoSEQ multiplex PCR; TCRdb stores in-frame clones only, minus some. The sample has 200,000 to 300,000 clones, approximately 85% seen once. The source material was PBMCs. The receptors were sampled from a woman aged 40 to 50 in good health and CMV-seropositive. The CDR3 runs from the conserved cysteine through the conserved F or W. A D gene is named only where the DNA matches it firmly. Only part of the rows carry a size: once, few, many, or a class if the clone is expanded.

cdr3_nt cdr3_aa d_call v_call cdr3_length j_call clone_size
TGTGCCTGGAGCCCGGCGGGGGATACGCAGTATTTT CAWSPAGDTQYF . TRBV30 12 TRBJ2-3 .
TGTGCCTGGAGATCGGAGAGAAACACCATATATTTT CAWRSERNTIYF . TRBV30 12 TRBJ1-3 .
TGTGCCAGCAGCCTCATCGGGCAGGGTGATTCACCCCTCCACTTT CASSLIGQGDSPLHF . TRBV7-3 15 TRBJ1-6 .
TGTGCCAGCAGTTTGCAAGCCCCCGCGGGGTATGGCTACACCTTC CASSLQAPAGYGYTF . TRBV28 15 TRBJ1-2 .
TGTGCCAGCAGCTTAGTGGGCGGGAGGAGCTCCTACGAGCAGTACTTC CASSLVGGRSSYEQYF TRBD2 TRBV11-2 16 TRBJ2-7 .
TGTGCCAGCAGCCGACCGGGGGGGCTGACTGGAAACACCATATATTTT CASSRPGGLTGNTIYF . TRBV28 16 TRBJ1-3 .
TGTGCCAGTAGTGGATTGGGACAGGGCTTCATTGGCTACACCTTC CASSGLGQGFIGYTF TRBD1 TRBV19 15 TRBJ1-2 .
TGTGCCAGCAGCTTAGGGGGGAAGCTCACTGAAGCTTTCTTT CASSLGGKLTEAFF . TRBV7-3 14 TRBJ1-1 .
TGTGCCAGTAGTTCCATGTCGGTTCAGCCCCAGCATTTT CASSSMSVQPQHF . TRBV19 13 TRBJ1-5 .
TGTGCCAGTAGTATAGACGGACGGGAGCTCAATGAGCAGTTCTTC CASSIDGRELNEQFF . TRBV19 15 TRBJ2-1 .
TGTGCCAGCAGAGGCGGACTAGCGGCCAACAATGAGCAGTTCTTC CASRGGLAANNEQFF TRBD2 TRBV9 15 TRBJ2-1 .
TGTGCCAGCAGCCGCAGGGCAGGGGTCGGTTCACCCCTCCACTTT CASSRRAGVGSPLHF . TRBV28 15 TRBJ1-6 few
TGTGCCAGCAGCGTAGGGCAGGGGGTAGATCAGCCCCAGCATTTT CASSVGQGVDQPQHF TRBD1 TRBV9 15 TRBJ1-5 .
TGTGCCAGCAGTCCACTAGCGGGAACAGTCTCTGGGGCCAACGTCCTGACTTTC CASSPLAGTVSGANVLTF TRBD2 TRBV11-1 18 TRBJ2-6 .
TGTGCCAGCAGTCCGGCTGGGGCCAACGGCCTGACTTTC CASSPAGANGLTF . TRBV6-5 13 TRBJ2-6 few
TGTGCCAGCAGCGACGGACTAGCGGCTTACAATGAGCAGTTCTTC CASSDGLAAYNEQFF TRBD2 TRBV9 15 TRBJ2-1 once
TGTGCCAGCAGTCGGTTAGCGGGAGTCCAGTACGAGCAGTACTTC CASSRLAGVQYEQYF TRBD2 TRBV7-6 15 TRBJ2-7 .
TGTGCCTGGAGTGTATCCAGGGTTACGATGAACACTGAAGCTTTCTTT CAWSVSRVTMNTEAFF . TRBV30 16 TRBJ1-1 once
TGTGCCAGCAGCTTAGCGGGAGGGCCGGGTTCCTACAATGAGCAGTTCTTC CASSLAGGPGSYNEQFF TRBD2 TRBV7-8 17 TRBJ2-1 .
TGTGCCAGTACGACTAGCGGGAGCGGGATCTACGAGCAGTACTTC CASTTSGSGIYEQYF TRBD2 TRBV19 15 TRBJ2-7 .
TGTGCCTGGAGTATAGGGGGGGGAAGAGGCACTGAAGCTTTCTTT CAWSIGGGRGTEAFF . TRBV30 15 TRBJ1-1 .
TGTGCCAGCAGCGGTATAGCGGGACCAGGCACAGATACGCAGTATTTT CASSGIAGPGTDTQYF TRBD2 TRBV9 16 TRBJ2-3 .
TGTGCCAGCAGCTCGGTTCTAGACAGCCTGAACACTGAAGCTTTCTTT CASSSVLDSLNTEAFF . TRBV5-4 16 TRBJ1-1 .
TGTGCCATAAGCCACAGAAACACCGGGGAGCTGTTTTTT CAISHRNTGELFF . TRBV7-7 13 TRBJ2-2 .
TGTGCCAGCAGTATGACAGTTGGTCGCAATCAGCCCCAGCATTTT CASSMTVGRNQPQHF . TRBV28 15 TRBJ1-5 .
TGCGCCAGCAGCCAAGATCTGAGAGGGGGCGGTGAAAAACTGTTTTTT CASSQDLRGGGEKLFF TRBD1 TRBV4-3 16 TRBJ1-4 .
TGTGCCAGCAGCCCGCCGCCTGGGCACAGTCAGTACTTC CASSPPPGHSQYF . TRBV7-9 13 TRBJ2-4 .
TGTGCCAGCACCTTGGGCGGGATCTACAATGAGCAGTTCTTC CASTLGGIYNEQFF . TRBV27 14 TRBJ2-1 .
TGTGCCAGCAGCTTAATTGGTGGGGGCGGAGAGACCCAGTACTTC CASSLIGGGGETQYF . TRBV7-7 15 TRBJ2-5 .
TGTGCCAGCAGCTTAGAGGCTAGCGGAAACAATGAGCAGTTCTTC CASSLEASGNNEQFF TRBD2 TRBV7-9 15 TRBJ2-1 .
TGTGCCAGCACGGCTTCGGCAACAGAGTCTTTCTTT CASTASATESFF . TRBV6-1 12 TRBJ1-1 .
TGTGCCAGCAGCTTTCCTCAGGGGGCTCTGGGAGCTTTCTTT CASSFPQGALGAFF TRBD1 TRBV7-9 14 TRBJ1-1 .
TGTGCCTGGAGTTACCCGGGGGGCCGGAATGAAAAACTGTTTTTT CAWSYPGGRNEKLFF . TRBV30 15 TRBJ1-4 once
TGTGCCAGCAGTTTTTGGGACTCTCGGGAAAAACTGTTTTTT CASSFWDSREKLFF . TRBV28 14 TRBJ1-4 .
TGTGCCTGGGAATCAGATGAAAAACTGTTTTTT CAWESDEKLFF . TRBV30 11 TRBJ1-4 .
TGTGCCAGCAGTTCTACAGGGATCCTAGGCACCGGGGAGCTGTTTTTT CASSSTGILGTGELFF . TRBV11-1 16 TRBJ2-2 .
TGTGCCACCAGCAGAGATCAAGGGACAGGTGGAGAAAAACTGTTTTTT CATSRDQGTGGEKLFF TRBD1 TRBV15 16 TRBJ1-4 .
TGCAGCGTAGAACTAGCGGGAGGGTACAATGAGCAGTTCTTC CSVELAGGYNEQFF TRBD2 TRBV29-1 14 TRBJ2-1 .
TGTGCCAGCAGCGCCGACAGGGTTGGAACCTTC CASSADRVGTF TRBD1 TRBV2 11 TRBJ1-2 .
TGTGCCAGCAGCTTAGAGGGGGCTAGCACAGATACGCAGTATTTT CASSLEGASTDTQYF . TRBV11-2 15 TRBJ2-3 .
TGTGCCAGCAGTGATTACAGGGGAAACACCATATATTTT CASSDYRGNTIYF . TRBV6-1 13 TRBJ1-3 .
TGTGCCAGTAGTATAGGGACAGCAGAGAATTCACCCCTCCACTTT CASSIGTAENSPLHF . TRBV19 15 TRBJ1-6 .
TGTGCCAGCAGTGAGCCTAGCTCCTTACCCACATACGAGCAGTACTTC CASSEPSSLPTYEQYF . TRBV6-1 16 TRBJ2-7 few
TGCGCCAGCAGCCCCCAACAGGGCACAGATACGCAGTATTTT CASSPQQGTDTQYF . TRBV4-1 14 TRBJ2-3 .
TGTGCCAGCAGTTCAGGGGTTTCAACTAATGAAAAACTGTTTTTT CASSSGVSTNEKLFF . TRBV28 15 TRBJ1-4 .
TGTGCCAGCAGCCCACGTGGGGGGAAAAGCACTGAAGCTTTCTTT CASSPRGGKSTEAFF . TRBV11-3 15 TRBJ1-1 once
TGTGCCAGCAGTCAATCAGCCGGGACAGGGGGGACAGATACGCAGTATTTT CASSQSAGTGGTDTQYF TRBD1 TRBV28 17 TRBJ2-3 .
TGTGCCAGCAGTACCGGACAGGGGGCCTCCTACGAGCAGTACTTC CASSTGQGASYEQYF TRBD1 TRBV6-5 15 TRBJ2-7 .
TGTGCCAGCAGTTCCCTAGCGCTCGACGGCAAAAACATTCAGTACTTC CASSSLALDGKNIQYF . TRBV6-5 16 TRBJ2-4 .
TGCGCCAGCAGCCCGGGGACTAGCGTCAGCTCTGGGGCCAACGTCCTGACTTTC CASSPGTSVSSGANVLTF TRBD2 TRBV4-1 18 TRBJ2-6 once
TGTGCCAGTAGTATTACAGGGGGGAATTCACCCCTCCACTTT CASSITGGNSPLHF TRBD1 TRBV19 14 TRBJ1-6 .
TGTGCCAGCAAACAATCCGGGACAAACTATGGCTACACCTTC CASKQSGTNYGYTF . TRBV27 14 TRBJ1-2 few
TGTGCCAGCAGCCGACAAAGGGACACAGAGACCCAGTACTTC CASSRQRDTETQYF . TRBV6-5 14 TRBJ2-5 .
TGCGCCAGCAGACGCGATTGGCTAAAGGGGGAGGGGGAAAAACTGTTTTTT CASRRDWLKGEGEKLFF . TRBV4-1 17 TRBJ1-4 .
TGTGCCAGCTCAACCGGGACAGGGCCTGGAAACACCATATATTTT CASSTGTGPGNTIYF TRBD1 TRBV18 15 TRBJ1-3 .
TGTGCCAGCAGCCCGAATACCAATAATTTCGGTGGAAACACCATATATTTT CASSPNTNNFGGNTIYF . TRBV7-8 17 TRBJ1-3 .
TGTGCTAGTGGTTTCCTCCCCGAAGGGACAAGCAATGAGCAGTTCTTC CASGFLPEGTSNEQFF . TRBV12-5 16 TRBJ2-1 few